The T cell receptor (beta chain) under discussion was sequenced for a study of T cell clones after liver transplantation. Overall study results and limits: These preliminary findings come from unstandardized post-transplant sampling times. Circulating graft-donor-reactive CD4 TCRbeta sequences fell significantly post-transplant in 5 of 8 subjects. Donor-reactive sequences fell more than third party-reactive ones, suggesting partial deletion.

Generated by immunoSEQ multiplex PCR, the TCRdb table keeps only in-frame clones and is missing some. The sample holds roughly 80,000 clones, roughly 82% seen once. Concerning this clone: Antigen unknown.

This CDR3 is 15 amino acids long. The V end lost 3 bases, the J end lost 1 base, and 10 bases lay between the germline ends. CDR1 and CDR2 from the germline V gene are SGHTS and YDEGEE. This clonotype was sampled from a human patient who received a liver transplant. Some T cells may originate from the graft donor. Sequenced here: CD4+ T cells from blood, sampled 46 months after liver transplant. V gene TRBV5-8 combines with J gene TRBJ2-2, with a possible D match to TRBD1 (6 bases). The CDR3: CASSYSDRNTGELFF. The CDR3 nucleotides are TGTGCCAGCAGCTATTCGGACAGGAACACCGGGGAGCTGTTTTTT.